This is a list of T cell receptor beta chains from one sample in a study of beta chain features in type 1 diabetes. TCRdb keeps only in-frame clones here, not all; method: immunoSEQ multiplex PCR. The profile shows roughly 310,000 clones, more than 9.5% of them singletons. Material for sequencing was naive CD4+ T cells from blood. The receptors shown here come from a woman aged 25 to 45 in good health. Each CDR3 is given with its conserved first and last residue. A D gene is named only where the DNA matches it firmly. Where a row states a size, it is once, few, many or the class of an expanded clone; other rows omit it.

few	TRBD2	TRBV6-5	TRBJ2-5	CASSFSGRRGETQYF	TGTGCCAGCAGTTTTAGCGGGAGAAGGGGGGAGACCCAGTACTTC
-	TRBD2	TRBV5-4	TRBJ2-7	CASSAPGLAGKSSYEQYF	TGTGCCAGCAGCGCCCCGGGACTAGCGGGAAAGAGCTCCTACGAGCAGTACTTC
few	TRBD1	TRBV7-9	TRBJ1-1	CASSQTGTGNRNFF	TGTGCCAGCAGCCAGACTGGGACAGGGAATAGAAACTTCTTT
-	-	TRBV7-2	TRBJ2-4	CASSLGGLADYKNIQYF	TGTGCCAGCAGCTTAGGGGGGCTAGCGGATTACAAAAACATTCAGTACTTC
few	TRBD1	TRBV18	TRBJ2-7	CASSPGQGAHEQYF	TGTGCCAGCTCACCAGGGCAGGGGGCTCACGAGCAGTACTTC
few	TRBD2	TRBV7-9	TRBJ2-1	CASSLPGSYGREANEQFF	TGTGCCAGCAGCTTGCCAGGTTCGTACGGGCGGGAGGCGAATGAGCAGTTCTTC
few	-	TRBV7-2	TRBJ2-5	CASSQGAETYQETQYF	TGTGCCAGCAGCCAAGGGGCGGAGACGTACCAAGAGACCCAGTACTTC
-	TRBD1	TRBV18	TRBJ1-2	CASSGQGANGYTF	TGTGCCAGCTCCGGACAGGGGGCTAATGGCTACACCTTC
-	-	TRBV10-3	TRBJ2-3	CAIRSDREGDTQYF	TGTGCCATCAGGTCGGACAGGGAGGGAGATACGCAGTATTTT
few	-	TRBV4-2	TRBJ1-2	CASSQERERNYGYTF	TGTGCCAGCAGCCAAGAGAGGGAGAGAAACTATGGCTACACCTTC
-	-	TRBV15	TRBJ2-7	CATGGSTYEQYF	TGTGCCACAGGGGGTTCCACCTACGAGCAGTACTTC
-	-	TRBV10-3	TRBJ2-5	CAISRAGNQETQYF	TGTGCCATCAGTCGGGCGGGGAACCAAGAGACCCAGTACTTC
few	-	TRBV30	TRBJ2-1	CAWDELEGNEQFF	TGTGCCTGGGACGAACTAGAAGGTAATGAGCAGTTCTTC